This T cell receptor beta chain was recovered during a study of PD-1 blockade in classical Hodgkin lymphoma. Study results and limitations: Why repertoires differed is undefined; disease activity or prior therapy possibly contributed.

Every patient relapsed after autologous stem cell transplantation, and brentuximab vedotin exposure varied. Sequencing used immunoSEQ multiplex PCR; TCRdb keeps in-frame clones, though not all of them. The table includes over 35,000 clones, around 82% detected once. This CDR3 contains 15 residues. V lost 5 bases and J 4 bases, leaving 17 bases between the germline ends. In germline, CDR1 is SEHNR, CDR2 FQNEAQ (reference sequence). A note on this clone: Its antigen is as yet unknown.

The chain has TRBV7-9 and TRBJ1-1; D is perhaps TRBD1 (6 bases). The source material was peripheral blood mononuclear cells (PBMCs), sampled before the second cycle of nivolumab. The TCR comes from a human donor with classical Hodgkin lymphoma. The chain's CDR3 is CASSANTGIGTEAFF. The CDR3 nucleotides read TGTGCCAGCAGCGCCAACACAGGGATCGGCACTGAAGCTTTCTTT.